The present TCR beta chain was sequenced within a study of blood T cell repertoires in COVID-19. The CDR3 contains 14 residues. The ends were cut back, 0 bases at V and 2 bases at J, with 7 bases in the middle. CDR1 SGHAT and CDR2 FQNNGV come from the germline V gene. Method: immunoSEQ multiplex PCR; TCRdb's copy keeps in-frame clones and lacks some. The sample has about 59,000 clones, approximately 90% seen once; the top ten hold roughly 15%. This sequence joins TRBV11-2 and TRBJ1-2; D is unclear. Specimen: peripheral blood. This receptor was taken from an elderly man with acute or convalescent COVID-19. CDR3 bases: TGTGCCAGCAGCTTAGAGTGGCAGAACTATGGCTACACCTTC. Translated, it gives CASSLEWQNYGYTF. The complete variable domain, with remaining parts taken from reference TRBV11-2 and TRBJ1-2, reads EAGVAQSPRYKIIEKRQSVAFWCNPISGHATLYWYQQILGQGPKLLIQFQNNGVVDDSQLPKDRFSAERLKGVDSTLKIQPAKLEDSAVYLCASSLEWQNYGYTFGSGTRLTVV.